Sequencing of this TCR beta chain was carried out in a study of shared clonotypes between healthy human individuals. Findings and caveats of the study: When compared with the clonotypes that were shared by all four sorted-subset donors, the non-shared clonotypes turned out to have lower generation probabilities.

Clones were read by immunoSEQ multiplex PCR, and TCRdb kept only the in-frame ones, dropping some. The table lists over a million clones, roughly 96% of them singletons, with 0.95% to 1.5% in the top ten. Germline V gene lookup returns CDR1 MNHNS and CDR2 SASEGT. With V trimmed by 6 bases and J by 8 bases, 12 bases remained unmatched. The CDR3 totals 15 residues. On this clone: Its specificity is unknown.

The gene calls are TRBV6-1 and TRBJ1-3; TRBD1 matches at 8 bases. Sequencing was done on a sample of naive CD4+ T cells sorted from blood. The sample's subset: CD45RA+ positively selected. The source of this sequence is a man aged 25-45 years in good health. The CDR3 coding sequence is TGTGCCAGCAGCTTAGGACAGGGCTGGGGAGACACCATATATTTT. Translating it yields CASSLGQGWGDTIYF.